The clone carrying this TCR beta chain has only one observation. These data are taken from a study of blood T cell repertoires in COVID-19. Study-wide context: Sites in the United States, Italy and Spain provided acute and convalescent COVID-19 samples.

Produced via immunoSEQ multiplex PCR; TCRdb's table is partial and in-frame only. The table shows roughly 260,000 clones, with about nine tenths occurring only once. In germline, CDR1 is SGHRS, CDR2 YFSETQ. CDR3 length equals 13 residues. With V trimmed by 6 bases and J by 6 bases, 6 bases remained unmatched. Sequenced: PBMCs or T cells enriched from blood (not recorded which). The chain carries TRBV5-1 and TRBJ1-2; 9 positions agree with TRBD1. The sequence came from a woman in her thirties with acute COVID-19. CDR3 bases: TGCGCCAGCACCCGGACAGGGGAGAATGGCTACACCTTC. It encodes CASTRTGENGYTF.